Included here is one TCR beta chain sequence, with context. The data derive from a study of cytomegalovirus exposure and HLA in healthy donors. CDR3 length: 15 amino acids. Germline loops: CDR1 SEHNR, CDR2 FQNEAQ (reference sequence). V lost 0 bases and J lost 5, with 13 bases in between. The PCR ran on 60 Vbeta and 13 Jbeta primers. The table came from immunoSEQ multiplex PCR; TCRdb's copy has only in-frame clones and leaves some out. This table has about 200,000 clones, around 80% appearing once. This sequence joins TRBV7-9 and TRBJ2-5; D gene unclear. Material for sequencing was PBMCs. The sequence was obtained from a man younger than 45 in good health and CMV-seronegative. The DNA for the CDR3 is TGTGCCAGCAGCTTAGCCGAGTTCTCATCCGAGACCCAGTACTTC. It yields the protein CASSLAEFSSETQYF.